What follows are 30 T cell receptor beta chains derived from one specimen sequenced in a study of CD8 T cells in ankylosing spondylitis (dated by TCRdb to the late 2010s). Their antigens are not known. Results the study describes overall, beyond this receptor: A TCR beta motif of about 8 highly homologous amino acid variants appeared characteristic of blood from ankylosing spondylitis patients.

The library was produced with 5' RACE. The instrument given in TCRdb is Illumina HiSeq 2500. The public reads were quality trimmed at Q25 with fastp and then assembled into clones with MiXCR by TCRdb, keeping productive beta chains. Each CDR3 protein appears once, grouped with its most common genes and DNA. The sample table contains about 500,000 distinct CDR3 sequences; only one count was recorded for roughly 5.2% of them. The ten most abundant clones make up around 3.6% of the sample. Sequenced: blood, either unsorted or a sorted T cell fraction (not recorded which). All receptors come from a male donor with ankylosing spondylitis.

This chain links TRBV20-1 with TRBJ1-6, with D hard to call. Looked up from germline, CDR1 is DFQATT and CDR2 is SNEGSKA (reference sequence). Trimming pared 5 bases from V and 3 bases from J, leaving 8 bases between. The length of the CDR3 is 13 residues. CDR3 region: CSARRDYNSPLHF. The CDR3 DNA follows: TGCAGTGCTCGCCGGGACTATAATTCACCCCTCCACTTT.

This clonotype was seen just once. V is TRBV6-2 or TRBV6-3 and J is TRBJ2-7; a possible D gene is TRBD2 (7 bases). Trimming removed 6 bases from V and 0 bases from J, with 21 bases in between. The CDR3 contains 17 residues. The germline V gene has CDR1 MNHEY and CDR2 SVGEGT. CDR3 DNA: TGTGCCAGCAGGCAATGGTGGCGGGGGCCGCCCTCCTACGAGCAGTACTTC. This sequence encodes CASRQWWRGPPSYEQYF.

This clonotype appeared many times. The CDR3 nucleotides read TGTGCCAGCAGCTTATCTAGCGGGAGATGGTATGAGCAGTTCTTC. This encodes CASSLSSGRWYEQFF. The chain carries TRBV7-2 and TRBJ2-1, with TRBD2 identical over 10 bases. Germline V gives CDR1 SGHTA, CDR2 FQGNSA. This CDR3 has 15 residues. V lost 2 bases to trimming and J lost 8 bases; unmatched junction nucleotides: 6.

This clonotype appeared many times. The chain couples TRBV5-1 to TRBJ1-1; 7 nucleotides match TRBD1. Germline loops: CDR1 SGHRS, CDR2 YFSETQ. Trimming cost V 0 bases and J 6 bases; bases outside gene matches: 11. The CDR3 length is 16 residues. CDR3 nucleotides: TGCGCCAGCAGCTTGGCCCCAGGGGGTGCGAGGGCTGAAGCTTTCTTT. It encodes CASSLAPGGARAEAFF. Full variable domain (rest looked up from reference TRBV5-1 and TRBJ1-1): KAGVTQTPRYLIKTRGQQVTLSCSPISGHRSVSWYQQTPGQGLQFLFEYFSETQRNKGNFPGRFSGRQFSNSRSEMNVSTLELGDSALYLCASSLAPGGARAEAFFGQGTRLTVV.

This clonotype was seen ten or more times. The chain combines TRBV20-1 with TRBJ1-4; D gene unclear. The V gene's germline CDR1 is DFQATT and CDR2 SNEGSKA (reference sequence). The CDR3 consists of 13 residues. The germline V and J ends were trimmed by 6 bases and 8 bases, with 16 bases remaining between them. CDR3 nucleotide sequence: TGCAGTGCCCGCCGCCCGGGTGGGGAAAAACTGTTTTTT. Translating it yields CSARRPGGEKLFF.

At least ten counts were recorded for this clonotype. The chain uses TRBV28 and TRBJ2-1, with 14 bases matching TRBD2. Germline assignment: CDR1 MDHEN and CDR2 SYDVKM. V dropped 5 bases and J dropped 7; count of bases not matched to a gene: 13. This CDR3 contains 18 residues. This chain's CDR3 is CASSTGTSGSSSWNEQFF. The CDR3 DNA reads TGTGCCAGCAGTACCGGGACTAGCGGGAGTTCGAGTTGGAATGAGCAGTTCTTC.

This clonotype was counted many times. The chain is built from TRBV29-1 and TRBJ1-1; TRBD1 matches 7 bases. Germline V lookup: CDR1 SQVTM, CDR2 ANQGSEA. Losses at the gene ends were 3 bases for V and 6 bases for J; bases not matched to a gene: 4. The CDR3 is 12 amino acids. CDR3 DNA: TGCAGCGTTGAGACAGGGTTCGCTGAAGCTTTCTTT. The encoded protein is CSVETGFAEAFF.

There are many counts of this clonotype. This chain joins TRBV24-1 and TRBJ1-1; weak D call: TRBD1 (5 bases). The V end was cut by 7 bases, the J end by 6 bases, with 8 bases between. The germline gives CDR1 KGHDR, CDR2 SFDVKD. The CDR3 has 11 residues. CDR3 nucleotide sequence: TGTGCCACCAGAATGGGACCTGAAGCTTTCTTT. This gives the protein CATRMGPEAFF.

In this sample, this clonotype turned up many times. CDR3 in amino acids: CASSAWPLGAREQYF. In DNA, the CDR3 is TGTGCCAGCAGTGCCTGGCCCCTAGGAGCGCGAGAGCAGTACTTC. V usage is TRBV11-2 and J usage is TRBJ2-7; D unclear. The germline V and J ends were trimmed by 6 bases and 7 bases, with 22 bases remaining between them. From germline, CDR1 is SGHAT and CDR2 FQNNGV. This CDR3 is built from 15 residues.

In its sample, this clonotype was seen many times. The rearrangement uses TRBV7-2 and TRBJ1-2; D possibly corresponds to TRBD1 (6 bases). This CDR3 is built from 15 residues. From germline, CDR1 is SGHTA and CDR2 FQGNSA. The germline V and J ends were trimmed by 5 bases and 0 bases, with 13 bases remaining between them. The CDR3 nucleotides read TGTGCCAGCAGCCATGGACAGCCGCCTAACTATGGCTACACCTTC. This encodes CASSHGQPPNYGYTF.

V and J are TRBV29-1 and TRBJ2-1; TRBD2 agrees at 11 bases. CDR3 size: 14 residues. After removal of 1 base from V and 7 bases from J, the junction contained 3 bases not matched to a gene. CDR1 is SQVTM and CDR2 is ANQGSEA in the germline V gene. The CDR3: CSVEGLAGRNEQFF. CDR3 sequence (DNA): TGCAGCGTTGAAGGACTAGCGGGACGGAATGAGCAGTTCTTC.

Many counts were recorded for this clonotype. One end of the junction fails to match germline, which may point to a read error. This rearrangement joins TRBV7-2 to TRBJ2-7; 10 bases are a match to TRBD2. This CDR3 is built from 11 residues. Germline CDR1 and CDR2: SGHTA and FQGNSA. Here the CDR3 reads CESGRAYEQYF. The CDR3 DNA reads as TGCGAGAGCGGGAGGGCTTACGAGCAGTACTTC. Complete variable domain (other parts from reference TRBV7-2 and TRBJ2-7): GAGVSQSPSNKVTEKGKDVELRCDPISGHTALYWYRQSLGQGLEFLIYFQGNSAPDKSGLPSDRFSAERTGGSVSTLTIQRTQQEDSAVYLCESGRAYEQYFGPGTRLTVT.

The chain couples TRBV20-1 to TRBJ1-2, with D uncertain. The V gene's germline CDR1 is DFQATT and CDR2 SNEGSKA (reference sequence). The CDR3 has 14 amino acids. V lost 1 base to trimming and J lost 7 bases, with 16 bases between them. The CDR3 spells CSARVPTGRFGYTF. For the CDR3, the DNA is TGCAGTGCTAGAGTCCCTACGGGGAGGTTTGGCTACACCTTC.

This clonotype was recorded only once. CDR3 protein: CASSPSTGTRGVDTQYF. The CDR3 DNA is TGTGCCAGCTCACCGTCGACCGGGACTAGGGGTGTGGATACGCAGTATTTT. The chain employs TRBV18 and TRBJ2-3, with TRBD2 matching over 8 bases. Germline values: CDR1 KGHSH, CDR2 LQKENI. This CDR3 spans 17 amino acids. With 3 bases clipped from V and 6 bases from J, the junction kept 14 bases outside the gene matches.

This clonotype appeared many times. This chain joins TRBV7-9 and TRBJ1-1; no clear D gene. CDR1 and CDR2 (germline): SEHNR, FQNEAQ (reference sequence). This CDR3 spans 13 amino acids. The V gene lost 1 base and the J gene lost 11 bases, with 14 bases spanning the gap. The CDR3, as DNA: TGTGCCAGCAGCTTAGGACCCCGGGGTGAGGCTTTCTTT. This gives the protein CASSLGPRGEAFF.

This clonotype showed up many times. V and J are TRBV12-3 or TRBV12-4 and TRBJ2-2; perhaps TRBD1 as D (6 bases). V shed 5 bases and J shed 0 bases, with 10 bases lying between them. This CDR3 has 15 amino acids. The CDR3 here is CASSIRTANTGELFF. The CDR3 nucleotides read TGTGCCAGCAGTATTAGGACAGCGAACACCGGGGAGCTGTTTTTT.

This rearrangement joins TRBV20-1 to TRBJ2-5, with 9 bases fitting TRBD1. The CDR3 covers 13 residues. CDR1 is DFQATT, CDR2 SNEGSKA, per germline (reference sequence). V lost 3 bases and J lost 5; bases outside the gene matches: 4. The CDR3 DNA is TGCAGTGCTAGTGGACAGGGGCGGGAGACCCAGTACTTC. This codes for CSASGQGRETQYF.

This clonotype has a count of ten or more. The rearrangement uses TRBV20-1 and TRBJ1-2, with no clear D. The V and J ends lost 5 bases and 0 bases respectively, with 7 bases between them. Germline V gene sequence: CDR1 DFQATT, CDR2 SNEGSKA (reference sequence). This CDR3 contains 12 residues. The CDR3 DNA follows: TGCAGTGCTTTCGAGCCTAACTATGGCTACACCTTC. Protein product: CSAFEPNYGYTF.

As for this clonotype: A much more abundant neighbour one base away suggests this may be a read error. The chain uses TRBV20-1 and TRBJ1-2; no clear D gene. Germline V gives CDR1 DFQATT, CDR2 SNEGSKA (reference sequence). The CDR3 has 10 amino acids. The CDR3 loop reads CRAGSYGYTF. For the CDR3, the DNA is TGCAGAGCTGGATCTTATGGCTACACCTTC.

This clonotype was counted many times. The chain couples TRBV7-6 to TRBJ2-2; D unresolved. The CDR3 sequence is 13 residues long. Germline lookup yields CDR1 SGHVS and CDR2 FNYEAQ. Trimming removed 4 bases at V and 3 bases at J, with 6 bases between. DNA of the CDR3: TGTGCCAGCAGCTCAAAATACACCGGGGAGCTGTTTTTT. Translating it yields CASSSKYTGELFF. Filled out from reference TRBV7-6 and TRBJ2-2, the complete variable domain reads GAGVSQSPRYKVTKRGQDVALRCDPISGHVSLYWYRQALGQGPEFLTYFNYEAQQDKSGLPNDRFSAERPEGSISTLTIQRTEQRDSAMYRCASSSKYTGELFFGEGSRLTVL.

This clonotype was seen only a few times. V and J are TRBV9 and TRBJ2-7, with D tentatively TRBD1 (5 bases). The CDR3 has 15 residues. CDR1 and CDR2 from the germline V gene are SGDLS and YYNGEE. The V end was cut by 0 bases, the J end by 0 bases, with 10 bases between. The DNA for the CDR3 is TGTGCCAGCAGCGTAGACAGGACAAGCTCCTACGAGCAGTACTTC. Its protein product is CASSVDRTSSYEQYF.

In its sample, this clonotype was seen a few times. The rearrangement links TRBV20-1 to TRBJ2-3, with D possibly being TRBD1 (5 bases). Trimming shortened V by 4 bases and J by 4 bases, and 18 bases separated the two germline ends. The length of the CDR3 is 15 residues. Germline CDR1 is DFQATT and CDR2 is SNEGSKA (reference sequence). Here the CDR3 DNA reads TGCAGTGCTATTATCAGGGAAGAGTTTTCAGATACGCAGTATTTT. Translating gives CSAIIREEFSDTQYF.

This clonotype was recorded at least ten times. CDR3 region: CASSQGTGDEQFF. The DNA of the CDR3 is TGCGCCAGCAGCCAGGGTACAGGGGATGAGCAGTTCTTC. V gene TRBV4-3 combines with J gene TRBJ2-1, with TRBD1 matching over 7 bases. The germline CDR1 and CDR2 sequences are LGHNA and YSLEER. The CDR3 runs 13 residues. V trimming: 3 bases; J trimming: 8 bases; junction bases outside the gene matches: 4.

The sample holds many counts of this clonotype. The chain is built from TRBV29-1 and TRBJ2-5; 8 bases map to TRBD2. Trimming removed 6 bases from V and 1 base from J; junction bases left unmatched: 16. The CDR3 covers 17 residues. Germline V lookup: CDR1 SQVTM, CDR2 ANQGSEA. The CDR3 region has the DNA TGCAGCGTAGAGGCTATCCGCAGCGGGGGTCTCCAAGAGACCCAGTACTTC. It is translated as CSVEAIRSGGLQETQYF.

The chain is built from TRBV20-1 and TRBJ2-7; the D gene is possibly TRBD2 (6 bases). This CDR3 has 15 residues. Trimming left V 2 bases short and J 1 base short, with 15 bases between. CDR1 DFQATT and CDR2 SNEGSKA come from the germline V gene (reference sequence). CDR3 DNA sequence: TGCAGTGCTAGACCGGGGGTAGCGAATTCCTACGAGCAGTACTTC. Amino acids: CSARPGVANSYEQYF.

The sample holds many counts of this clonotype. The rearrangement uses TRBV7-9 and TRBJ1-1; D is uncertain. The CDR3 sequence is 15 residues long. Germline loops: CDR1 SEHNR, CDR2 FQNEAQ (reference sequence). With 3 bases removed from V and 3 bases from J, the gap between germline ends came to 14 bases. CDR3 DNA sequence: TGTGCCAGCAGCTTCACGACACCCAAGGACACTGAAGCTTTCTTT. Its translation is CASSFTTPKDTEAFF.

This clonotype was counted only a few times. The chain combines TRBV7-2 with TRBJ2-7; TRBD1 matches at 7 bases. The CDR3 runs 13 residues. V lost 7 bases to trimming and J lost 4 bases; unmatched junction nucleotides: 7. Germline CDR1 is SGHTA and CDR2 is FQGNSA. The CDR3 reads CASTNRGGYEQYF. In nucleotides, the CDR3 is TGTGCCAGCACCAACAGGGGTGGGTACGAGCAGTACTTC.

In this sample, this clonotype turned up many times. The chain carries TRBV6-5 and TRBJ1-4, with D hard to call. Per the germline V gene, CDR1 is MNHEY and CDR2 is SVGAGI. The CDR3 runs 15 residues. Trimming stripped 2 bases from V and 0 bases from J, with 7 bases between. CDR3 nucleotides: TGTGCCAGCAGTTACCAGCTCCCAACTAATGAAAAACTGTTTTTT. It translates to CASSYQLPTNEKLFF.

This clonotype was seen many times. The CDR3 bases are TGTGCCAGCAGCTTAGCGAGGCAGGCCCTTAACTATGGCTACACCTTC. Translated: CASSLARQALNYGYTF. The genes are TRBV7-8 and TRBJ1-2; D not certain. Germline V gene lookup returns CDR1 SGHVS and CDR2 FQNEAQ. V lost 0 bases, J lost 1 base, and 12 bases lay in between. This CDR3 contains 16 residues.

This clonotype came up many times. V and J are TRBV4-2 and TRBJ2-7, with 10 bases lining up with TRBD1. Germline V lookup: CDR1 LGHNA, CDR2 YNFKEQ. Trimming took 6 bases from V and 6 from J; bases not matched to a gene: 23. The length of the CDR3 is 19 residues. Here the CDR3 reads CASSPQLNGRDRGISEQYF. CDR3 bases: TGTGCCAGCAGTCCTCAACTCAACGGGAGGGACAGGGGTATCTCCGAGCAGTACTTC.